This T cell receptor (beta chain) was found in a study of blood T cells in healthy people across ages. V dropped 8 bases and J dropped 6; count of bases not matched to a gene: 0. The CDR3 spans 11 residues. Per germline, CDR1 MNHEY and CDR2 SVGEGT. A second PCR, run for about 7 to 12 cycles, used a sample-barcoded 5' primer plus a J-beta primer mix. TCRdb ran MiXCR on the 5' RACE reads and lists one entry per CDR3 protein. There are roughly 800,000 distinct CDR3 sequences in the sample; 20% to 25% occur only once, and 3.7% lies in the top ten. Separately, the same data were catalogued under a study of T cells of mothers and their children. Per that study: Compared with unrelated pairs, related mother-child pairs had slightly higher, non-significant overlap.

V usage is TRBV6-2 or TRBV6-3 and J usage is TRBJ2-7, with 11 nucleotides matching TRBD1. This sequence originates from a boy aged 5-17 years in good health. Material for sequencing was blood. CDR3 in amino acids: CASGQGAEQYF. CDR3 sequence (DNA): TGTGCCAGCGGACAGGGGGCCGAGCAGTACTTC.